The 15 T cell receptor beta chains below were found in one sample sequenced in a study of identical twins. TCRdb independently ran MiXCR on the 5' RACE reads; one entry per CDR3 protein. This table holds 430,000 or so distinct CDR3 sequences, approximately 25% found once. These data also formed part of another study, on T cells expressing NK-cell markers.

The sample taken for sequencing was CD4+ T cells sorted from blood. The receptor set was obtained from a woman aged 18-29 years in good health.

The table lists this clonotype with many counts. The genes are TRBV10-3 and TRBJ2-1; 8 nucleotides line up with TRBD2. The CDR3 runs 15 residues. Germline V CDR1 and CDR2: ENHRY, SYGVKD. The J segment lost 2 bases and the V segment lost 2 bases, leaving 2 bases of the junction unmatched. The CDR3 DNA reads as TGTGCCATCAGTGAGCGAGCGGGAGCCTACAATGAGCAGTTCTTC. Translating gives CAISERAGAYNEQFF.

V is TRBV5-6 and J is TRBJ1-2; D not certain. V was trimmed by 1 base and J by 3 bases, leaving 10 bases between them. This CDR3 spans 14 amino acids. Germline lookup yields CDR1 SGHDT and CDR2 YYEEEE. This CDR3 reads CASSLTDPYYGYTF. The CDR3 DNA reads TGTGCCAGCAGCTTGACGGACCCATACTATGGCTACACCTTC. Variable domain in full (rest from reference TRBV5-6 and TRBJ1-2): DAGVTQSPTHLIKTRGQQVTLRCSPKSGHDTVSWYQQALGQGPQFIFQYYEEEERQRGNFPDRFSGHQFPNYSSELNVNALLLGDSALYLCASSLTDPYYGYTFGSGTRLTVV.

This clonotype was counted only a few times. The chain uses TRBV3-1 and TRBJ1-1; unclear D gene. The CDR3 spans 12 residues. Germline CDR1 is LGHDT and CDR2 is YNNKEL (reference sequence). The V end lost 3 bases, the J end lost 4 bases, and 6 bases lay between the germline ends. This CDR3 reads CASSHPRTEAFF. DNA of the CDR3: TGTGCCAGCAGCCACCCGCGCACTGAAGCTTTCTTT.

This clonotype came up a few times. The genes are TRBV29-1 and TRBJ1-2, with a tentative D call TRBD1 (6 bases). The CDR3 totals 15 residues. Germline CDR1 and CDR2: SQVTM and ANQGSEA. V was cut by 4 bases and J by 6 bases, with 21 bases left in between. The CDR3 sequence: CSVGTLGYGGDGYTF. The DNA for the CDR3 is TGCAGCGTTGGGACGTTAGGTTACGGGGGCGATGGCTACACCTTC. The full variable domain, in which reference TRBV29-1 and TRBJ1-2 provide the parts outside the CDR3, is SAVISQKPSRDICQRGTSLTIQCQVDSQVTMMFWYRQQPGQSLTLIATANQGSEATYESGFVIDKFPISRPNLTFSTLTVSNMSPEDSSIYLCSVGTLGYGGDGYTFGSGTRLTVV.

The chain recombines TRBV12-3 or TRBV12-4 with TRBJ2-7; D ambiguous. V lost 5 bases to trimming and J lost 6 bases, with 11 bases between them. The CDR3 length is 12 residues. The CDR3 region is CASSVRGREQYF. The CDR3 bases are TGTGCCAGCAGTGTTCGAGGTCGCGAGCAGTACTTC.

The chain carries TRBV7-9 and TRBJ2-3, with 10 bases matching TRBD2. The CDR3 runs 16 residues. The J segment lost 6 bases and the V segment lost 1 base, leaving 7 bases of the junction unmatched. Germline CDR1 reads SEHNR; CDR2 reads FQNEAQ (reference sequence). The CDR3 DNA follows: TGTGCCAGCAGCTTAGGGACTAGCGGAGTGTCTGATACGCAGTATTTT. It yields the protein CASSLGTSGVSDTQYF.

This clonotype was detected a few times. V is TRBV6-2 or TRBV6-3 and J is TRBJ2-7, with D possibly being TRBD2 (6 bases). The CDR3 length is 14 residues. Trimming shortened V by 6 bases and J by 3 bases, and 15 bases separated the two germline ends. CDR1 is MNHEY, CDR2 SVGEGT, per germline. Here the CDR3 DNA reads TGTGCCAGCAGACGGTCGGGACTTAACTACGAGCAGTACTTC. Protein product: CASRRSGLNYEQYF.

The chain uses TRBV6-5 and TRBJ2-7; D remains unclear. CDR3 length: 17 residues. From germline, CDR1 is MNHEY and CDR2 SVGAGI. Trimming left V 0 bases short and J 1 base short, with 16 bases between. The CDR3 loop is CASSYSVRLATSYEQYF. The DNA of the CDR3 is TGTGCCAGCAGTTACTCGGTTAGGCTCGCTACATCCTACGAGCAGTACTTC.

In this sample, this clonotype turned up a few times. V and J are TRBV7-9 and TRBJ2-3, with a tentative D call TRBD2 (5 bases). Germline-derived CDR1 and CDR2 are SEHNR and FQNEAQ (reference sequence). This CDR3 has 14 residues. Trimming left V 4 bases short and J 3 bases short, with 11 bases between. Here the CDR3 DNA reads TGTGCCAGCAGCTCCCTCAGCGGAACAGATACGCAGTATTTT. Its translation: CASSSLSGTDTQYF. Full variable domain (remainder filled in from reference TRBV7-9 and TRBJ2-3): DTGVSQNPRHKITKRGQNVTFRCDPISEHNRLYWYRQTLGQGPEFLTYFQNEAQLEKSRLLSDRFSAERPKGSFSTLEIQRTEQGDSAMYLCASSSLSGTDTQYFGPGTRLTVL.

V gene TRBV10-3 combines with J gene TRBJ2-5, with D tentatively TRBD1 or TRBD2 (6 bases each). Trimming stripped 4 bases from V and 5 bases from J, with 26 bases between. CDR1 and CDR2 (germline): ENHRY, SYGVKD. This CDR3 is built from 18 residues. The CDR3 nucleotides read TGTGCCATCAGTGCCTCGTCCCCCAATCGGGGGCGCCTTGAGACCCAGTACTTC. Protein sequence: CAISASSPNRGRLETQYF.

The chain combines TRBV29-1 with TRBJ2-7; 9 nucleotides line up with TRBD2. CDR1 and CDR2 (germline): SQVTM, ANQGSEA. The trim removed 5 bases at V and 4 bases at J, leaving 6 bases unmatched. The CDR3 totals 13 residues. The CDR3: CSVRPSGAYEQYF. The CDR3 region has the DNA TGCAGCGTTCGCCCTAGCGGGGCTTACGAGCAGTACTTC.

The rearrangement uses TRBV12-3 or TRBV12-4 and TRBJ1-1, with TRBD1 as a possible D gene (5 bases). The CDR3 has 12 residues. The V and J ends lost 6 bases and 10 bases respectively, with 15 bases between them. The CDR3 here is CASSLGGRGAFF. The CDR3 bases are TGTGCCAGCAGCTTGGGGGGGAGGGGAGCTTTCTTT.

V and J are TRBV12-3 or TRBV12-4 and TRBJ2-7; TRBD1 or TRBD2 may be the D gene (5 bases each). The CDR3 extends over 15 amino acids. V lost 6 bases and J 4 bases, leaving 19 bases between the germline ends. The CDR3 here is CASRNRDGGQYEQYF. CDR3 bases: TGTGCCAGCAGAAACCGGGACGGAGGTCAATACGAGCAGTACTTC.

The chain links TRBV14 to TRBJ2-1, with TRBD2 identical over 11 bases. The V and J ends lost 4 bases and 7 bases, in that order; junction bases with no gene match: 9. The CDR3 contains 16 residues. CDR1 and CDR2 from the germline V gene are SGHDN and FVKESK. CDR3 DNA sequence: TGTGCCAGCAGCCGCCCTCCTAGCGGGGGGCTAAATGAGCAGTTCTTC. Protein sequence: CASSRPPSGGLNEQFF.

The V call is TRBV20-1, the J call TRBJ2-5, with D hard to call. The length of the CDR3 is 14 residues. The V and J ends lost 4 bases and 3 bases respectively, with 15 bases between them. Germline V lookup: CDR1 DFQATT, CDR2 SNEGSKA (reference sequence). CDR3 coding DNA: TGCAGTGCTACCAACCCGGACGGAGAAGAGACCCAGTACTTC. It codes for CSATNPDGEETQYF.